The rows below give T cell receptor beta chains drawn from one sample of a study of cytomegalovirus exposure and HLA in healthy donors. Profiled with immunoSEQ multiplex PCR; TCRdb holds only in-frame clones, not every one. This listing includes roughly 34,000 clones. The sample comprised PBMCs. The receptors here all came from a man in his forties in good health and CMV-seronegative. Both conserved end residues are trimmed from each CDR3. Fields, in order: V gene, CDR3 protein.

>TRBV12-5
ASGPSSGRATVPNEQF
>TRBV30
AAQGQAYEKLF
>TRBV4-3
ASSQDLARGAGNTIY
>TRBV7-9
ASSSQGSTDTQY
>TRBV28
ASTYLGGGRADTQY
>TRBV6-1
ASSVRGEDTEAF
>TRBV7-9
ASSFGQGPYGYT
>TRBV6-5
ASSYSIGVGEAF
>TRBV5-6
ASSLLPGGRYEQY
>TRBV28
ASLTGATTGELF
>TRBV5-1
ASSYRTEYTGELF
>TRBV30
AGSVGRGSTYEAF
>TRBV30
AWTGGNIQY
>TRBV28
ASSFGTGLVVGYGYT
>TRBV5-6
ASSFRTGVSQPQH
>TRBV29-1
SVAPMTGRHEQY
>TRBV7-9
ASSSTGVRNQPQH
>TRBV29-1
SVGLAGHPDTQY
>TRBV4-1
ASSQDRPYPDRFANYGYT
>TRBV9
ASSVEQGTEAF
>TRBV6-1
ASSENSVYEQY
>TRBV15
ATSRAFYNEQF
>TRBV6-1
ATLGTFTYEQY
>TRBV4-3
ASSQETHFRNEKLF
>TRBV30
AWRSTHTEAF
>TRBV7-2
ASSLGQGGREQY
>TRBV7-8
ASSLDSTGNTIY
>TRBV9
ASSVAGQGNEQY
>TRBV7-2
ASSLGRGSDNEQF
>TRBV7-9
ASSSGQGNQETQY
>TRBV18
ASSLDRGNQPQH
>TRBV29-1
SVHDRVDYGYT